This T cell receptor (beta chain) was found in a study of T cells in Graves' hyperthyroidism and ophthalmopathy. General study results and limits: A model using 13 V-J features told ophthalmopathy apart from stable hyperthyroidism. Blood shared most expanded thyroid clonotypes above 0.001.

This clonotype was counted at least ten times. Its antigen is undetermined. RNA transcripts gave rise to amplified TCR beta CDR3 regions. HTBI primers were the set used in a first-round RT-PCR of the TCR CDR3. TCRdb redid the calling of the multiplex PCR reads with MiXCR, one entry per CDR3 protein. This table holds some 440,000 distinct CDR3 sequences, around 14% found once. Patients having uncontrolled infection, another autoimmune disease, pregnancy or lactation were not included. PBMCs were obtained from 9.5 to 10 ml fresh peripheral blood. The CDR3 runs to 16 residues. With 1 base clipped from V and 4 bases from J, the junction kept 9 bases outside the gene matches. CDR1 and CDR2 from the germline V gene are DFQATT and SNEGSKA (reference sequence).

This TCR derives from a woman younger than 35 with Graves' hyperthyroidism. Sequences were obtained from blood. The chain employs TRBV20-1 and TRBJ1-2, with 10 positions matching TRBD1. CDR3 in amino acids: CSARGGDRGLSYGYTF. CDR3 bases: TGCAGTGCTAGAGGGGGGGACAGGGGTCTCTCCTATGGCTACACCTTC.